The clone carrying this T cell receptor beta chain has only one observation. The antigen remains unidentified. Using immunoSEQ multiplex PCR, the repertoire was profiled, and TCRdb retains in-frame clones only, with some absent. The data show roughly 180,000 clones, 87% seen once. This specimen comes from a study of Ad26.COV2.S vaccination and SARS-CoV-2 variants. Study-level findings and limits: Reportedly, after vaccination the spike-specific CD8+ and CD4+ T cell responses displayed substantial breadth. Spike-specific TCR breadth was greater after Ad26.COV2.S than placebo.

This TCR derives from a human donor who had recovered from COVID-19. The specimen was peripheral blood, collected after recovery from COVID-19.

CDR3: CASSLRATTYNEQFF. The CDR3, as DNA: TGTGCCAGCAGCTTGCGAGCGACTACCTACAATGAGCAGTTCTTC. The rearrangement links TRBV5-6 to TRBJ2-1, with D perhaps matching TRBD2 (5 bases). Looked up from germline, CDR1 is SGHDT and CDR2 is YYEEEE. The CDR3 contains 15 residues. Trimming took 1 base from V and 2 from J, leaving 10 bases between them.